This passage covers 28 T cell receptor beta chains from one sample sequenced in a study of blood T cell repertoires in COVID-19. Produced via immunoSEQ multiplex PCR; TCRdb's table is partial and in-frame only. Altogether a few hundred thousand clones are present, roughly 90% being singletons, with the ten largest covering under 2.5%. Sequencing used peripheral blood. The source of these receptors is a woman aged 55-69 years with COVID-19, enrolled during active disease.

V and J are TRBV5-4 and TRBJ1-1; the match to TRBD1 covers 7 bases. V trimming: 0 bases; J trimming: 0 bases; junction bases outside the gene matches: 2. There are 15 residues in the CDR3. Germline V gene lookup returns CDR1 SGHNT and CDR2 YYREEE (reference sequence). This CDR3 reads CASSLGQGMNTEAFF. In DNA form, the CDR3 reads TGTGCCAGCAGCTTGGGACAGGGTATGAACACTGAAGCTTTCTTT.

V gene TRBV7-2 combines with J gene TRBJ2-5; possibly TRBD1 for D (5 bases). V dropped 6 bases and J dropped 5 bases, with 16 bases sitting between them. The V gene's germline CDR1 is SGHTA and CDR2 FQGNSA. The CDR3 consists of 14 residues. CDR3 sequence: CASSQLGAGETQYF. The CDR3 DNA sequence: TGTGCCAGCAGTCAGTTAGGGGCCGGGGAGACCCAGTACTTC.

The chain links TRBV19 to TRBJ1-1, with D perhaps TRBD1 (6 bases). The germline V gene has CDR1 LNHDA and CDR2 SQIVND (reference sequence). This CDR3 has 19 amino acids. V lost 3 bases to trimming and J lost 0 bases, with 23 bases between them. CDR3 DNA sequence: TGTGCCAGTAGTATCCGACAGGTAGTGATGGACTGGATGAACACTGAAGCTTTCTTT. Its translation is CASSIRQVVMDWMNTEAFF.

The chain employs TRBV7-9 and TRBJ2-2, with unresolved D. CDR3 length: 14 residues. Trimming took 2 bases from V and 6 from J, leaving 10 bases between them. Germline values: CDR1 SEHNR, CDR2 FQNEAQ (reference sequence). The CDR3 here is CASSLQATAGELFF. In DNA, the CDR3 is TGTGCCAGCAGCTTACAGGCAACGGCCGGGGAGCTGTTTTTT.

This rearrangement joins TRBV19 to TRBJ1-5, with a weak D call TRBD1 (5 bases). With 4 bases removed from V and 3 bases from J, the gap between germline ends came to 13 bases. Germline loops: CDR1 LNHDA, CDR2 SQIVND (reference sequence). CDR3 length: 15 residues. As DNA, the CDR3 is TGTGCCAGTAGTACCCATGCAGGGTCCAATCAGCCCCAGCATTTT. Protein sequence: CASSTHAGSNQPQHF.

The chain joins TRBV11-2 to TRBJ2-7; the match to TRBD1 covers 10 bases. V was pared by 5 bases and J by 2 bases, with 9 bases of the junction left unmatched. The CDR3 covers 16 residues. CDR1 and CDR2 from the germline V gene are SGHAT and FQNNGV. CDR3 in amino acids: CASSIYSGTGAYEQYF. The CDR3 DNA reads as TGTGCCAGCAGCATATATTCCGGGACAGGGGCCTACGAGCAGTACTTC.

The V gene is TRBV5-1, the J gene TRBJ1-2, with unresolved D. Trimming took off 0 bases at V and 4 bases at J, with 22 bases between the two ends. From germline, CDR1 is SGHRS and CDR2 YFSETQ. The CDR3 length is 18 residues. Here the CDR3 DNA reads TGCGCCAGCAGCTTGGATGACCCTCGGGGAGGGTTGGTCTATGGCTACACCTTC. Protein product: CASSLDDPRGGLVYGYTF.

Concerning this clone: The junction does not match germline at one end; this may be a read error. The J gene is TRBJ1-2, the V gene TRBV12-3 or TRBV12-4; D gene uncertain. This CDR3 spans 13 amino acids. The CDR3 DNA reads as TGTGCCAGCAGCTTAGGGAGGACGGGCGGCTACACCTTC. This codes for CASSLGRTGGYTF.

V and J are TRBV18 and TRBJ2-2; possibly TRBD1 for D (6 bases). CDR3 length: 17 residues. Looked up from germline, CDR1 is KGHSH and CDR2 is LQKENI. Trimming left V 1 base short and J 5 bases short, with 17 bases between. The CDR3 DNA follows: TGTGCCAGCTCACCACGGATCCCCCTCAGGGGAACCGGGGAGCTGTTTTTT. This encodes CASSPRIPLRGTGELFF.

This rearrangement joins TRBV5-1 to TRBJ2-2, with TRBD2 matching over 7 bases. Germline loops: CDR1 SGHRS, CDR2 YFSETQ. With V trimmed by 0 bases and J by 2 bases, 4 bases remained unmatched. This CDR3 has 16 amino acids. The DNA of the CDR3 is TGCGCCAGCAGCTTGGGAGGGACTACAAACACCGGGGAGCTGTTTTTT. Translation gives CASSLGGTTNTGELFF.

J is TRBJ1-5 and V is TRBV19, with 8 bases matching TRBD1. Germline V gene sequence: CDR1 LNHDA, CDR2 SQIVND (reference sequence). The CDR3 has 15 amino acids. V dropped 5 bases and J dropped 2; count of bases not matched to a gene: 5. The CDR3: CASSVGTGRNQPQHF. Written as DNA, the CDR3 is TGTGCCAGTAGTGTGGGGACAGGTCGCAATCAGCCCCAGCATTTT.

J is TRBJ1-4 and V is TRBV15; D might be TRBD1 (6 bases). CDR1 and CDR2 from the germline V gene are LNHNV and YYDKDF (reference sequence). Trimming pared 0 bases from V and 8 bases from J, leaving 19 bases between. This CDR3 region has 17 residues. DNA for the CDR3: TGTGCCACCAGCAGAGATCTCTCCAGGGGAATGGTGGAAAAACTGTTTTTT. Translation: CATSRDLSRGMVEKLFF. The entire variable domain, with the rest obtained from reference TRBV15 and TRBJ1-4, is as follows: DAMVIQNPRYQVTQFGKPVTLSCSQTLNHNVMYWYQQKSSQAPKLLFHYYDKDFNNEADTPDNFQSRRPNTSFCFLDIRSPGLGDTAMYLCATSRDLSRGMVEKLFFGSGTQLSVL.

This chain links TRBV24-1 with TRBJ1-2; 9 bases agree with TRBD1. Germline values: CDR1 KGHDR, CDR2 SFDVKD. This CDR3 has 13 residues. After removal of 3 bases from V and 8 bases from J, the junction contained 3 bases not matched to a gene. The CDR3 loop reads CATSDRTGEGYTF. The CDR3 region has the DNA TGTGCCACCAGTGATCGGACAGGGGAAGGCTACACCTTC.

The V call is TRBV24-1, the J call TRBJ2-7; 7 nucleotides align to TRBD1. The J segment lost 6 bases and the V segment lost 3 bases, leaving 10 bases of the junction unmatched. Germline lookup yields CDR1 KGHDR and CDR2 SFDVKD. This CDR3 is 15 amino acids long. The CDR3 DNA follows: TGTGCCACCAGTGATCCCCGACAGGGTGAGGGCGAGCAGTACTTC. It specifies CATSDPRQGEGEQYF.

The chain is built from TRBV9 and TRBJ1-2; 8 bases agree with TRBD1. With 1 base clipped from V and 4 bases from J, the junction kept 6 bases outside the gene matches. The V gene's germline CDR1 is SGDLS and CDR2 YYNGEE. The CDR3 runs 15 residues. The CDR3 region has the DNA TGTGCCAGCAGCGTATCATCAGGGGGCGCCTATGGCTACACCTTC. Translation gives CASSVSSGGAYGYTF.

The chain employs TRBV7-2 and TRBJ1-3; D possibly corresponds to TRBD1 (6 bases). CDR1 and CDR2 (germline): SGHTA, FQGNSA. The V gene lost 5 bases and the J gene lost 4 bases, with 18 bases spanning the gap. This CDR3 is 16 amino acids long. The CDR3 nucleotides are TGTGCCAGCAGCCCCCCGGGGGGGCGAGCGGGAAACACCATATATTTT. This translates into CASSPPGGRAGNTIYF.

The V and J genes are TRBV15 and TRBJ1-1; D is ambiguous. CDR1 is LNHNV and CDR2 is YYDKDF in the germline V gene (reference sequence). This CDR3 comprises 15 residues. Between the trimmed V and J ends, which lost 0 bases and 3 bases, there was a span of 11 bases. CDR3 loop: CATSREEWSDTEAFF. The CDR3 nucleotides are TGTGCCACCAGCAGAGAGGAGTGGTCGGACACTGAAGCTTTCTTT.

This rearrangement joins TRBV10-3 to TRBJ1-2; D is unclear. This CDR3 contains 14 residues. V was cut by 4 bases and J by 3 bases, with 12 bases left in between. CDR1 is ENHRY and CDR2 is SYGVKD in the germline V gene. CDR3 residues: CAISVGRPYYGYTF. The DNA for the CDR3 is TGTGCCATCAGTGTGGGCAGGCCTTACTATGGCTACACCTTC.

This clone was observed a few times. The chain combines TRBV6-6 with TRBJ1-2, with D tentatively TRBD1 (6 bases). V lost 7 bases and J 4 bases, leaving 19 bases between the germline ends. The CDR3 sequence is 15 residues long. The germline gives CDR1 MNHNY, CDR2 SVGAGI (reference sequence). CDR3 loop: CASTKGEGRGYGYTF. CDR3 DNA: TGTGCCAGCACCAAGGGCGAGGGCAGGGGCTATGGCTACACCTTC.

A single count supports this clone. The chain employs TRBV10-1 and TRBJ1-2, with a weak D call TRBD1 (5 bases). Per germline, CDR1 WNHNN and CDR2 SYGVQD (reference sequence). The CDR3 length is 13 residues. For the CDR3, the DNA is TGCGCTCTCTCCCGTGGGGCGGCCTATGGCTACACCTTC. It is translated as CALSRGAAYGYTF.

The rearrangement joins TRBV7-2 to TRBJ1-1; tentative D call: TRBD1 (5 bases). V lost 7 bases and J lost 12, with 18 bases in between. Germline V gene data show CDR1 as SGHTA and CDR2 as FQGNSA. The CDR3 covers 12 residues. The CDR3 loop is CASTREVGATFF. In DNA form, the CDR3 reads TGTGCCAGCACCAGAGAGGTAGGGGCTACTTTCTTT. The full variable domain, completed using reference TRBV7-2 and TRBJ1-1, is GAGVSQSPSNKVTEKGKDVELRCDPISGHTALYWYRQSLGQGLEFLIYFQGNSAPDKSGLPSDRFSAERTGGSVSTLTIQRTQQEDSAVYLCASTREVGATFFGQGTRLTVV.

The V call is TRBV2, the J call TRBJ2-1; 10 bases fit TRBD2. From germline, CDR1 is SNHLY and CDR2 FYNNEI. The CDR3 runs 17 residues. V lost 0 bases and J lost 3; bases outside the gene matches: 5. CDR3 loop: CASSEARLAGDYNEQFF. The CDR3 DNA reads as TGTGCCAGCAGTGAAGCAAGGCTAGCGGGGGACTACAATGAGCAGTTCTTC. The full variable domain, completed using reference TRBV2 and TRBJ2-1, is EPEVTQTPSHQVTQMGQEVILRCVPISNHLYFYWYRQILGQKVEFLVSFYNNEISEKSEIFDDQFSVERPDGSNFTLKIRSTKLEDSAMYFCASSEARLAGDYNEQFFGPGTRLTVL.

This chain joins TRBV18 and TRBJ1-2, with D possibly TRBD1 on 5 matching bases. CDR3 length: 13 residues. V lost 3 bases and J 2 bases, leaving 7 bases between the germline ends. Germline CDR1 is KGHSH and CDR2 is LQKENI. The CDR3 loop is CASSPEGNYGYTF. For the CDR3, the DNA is TGTGCCAGCTCACCGGAGGGGAACTATGGCTACACCTTC. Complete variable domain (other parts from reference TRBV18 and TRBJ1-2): NAGVMQNPRHLVRRRGQEARLRCSPMKGHSHVYWYRQLPEEGLKFMVYLQKENIIDESGMPKERFSAEFPKEGPSILRIQQVVRGDSAAYFCASSPEGNYGYTFGSGTRLTVV.

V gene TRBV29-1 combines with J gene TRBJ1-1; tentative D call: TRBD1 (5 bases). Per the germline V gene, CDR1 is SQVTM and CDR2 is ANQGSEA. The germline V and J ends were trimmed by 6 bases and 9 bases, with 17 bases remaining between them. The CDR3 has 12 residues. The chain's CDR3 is CSVDAGTAKAFF. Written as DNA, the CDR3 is TGCAGCGTCGACGCCGGGACTGCGAAAGCTTTCTTT.

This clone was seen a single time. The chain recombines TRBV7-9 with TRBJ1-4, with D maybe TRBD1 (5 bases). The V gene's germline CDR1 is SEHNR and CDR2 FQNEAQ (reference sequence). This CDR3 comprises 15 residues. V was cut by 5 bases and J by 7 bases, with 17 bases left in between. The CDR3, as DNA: TGTGCCAGCAGCGGGCGGGACCGGGGTAGTGAAAAACTGTTTTTT. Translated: CASSGRDRGSEKLFF.

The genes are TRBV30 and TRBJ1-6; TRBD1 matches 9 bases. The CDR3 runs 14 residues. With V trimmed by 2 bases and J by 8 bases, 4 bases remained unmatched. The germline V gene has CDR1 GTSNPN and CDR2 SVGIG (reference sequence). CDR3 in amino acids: CAWSQDRGYSPLHF. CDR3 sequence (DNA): TGTGCCTGGAGTCAGGACAGGGGTTATTCACCCCTCCACTTT.

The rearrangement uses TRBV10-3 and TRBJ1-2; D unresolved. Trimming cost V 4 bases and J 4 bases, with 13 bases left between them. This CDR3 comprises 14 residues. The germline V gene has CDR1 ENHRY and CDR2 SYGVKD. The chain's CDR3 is CAISARGSGYGYTF. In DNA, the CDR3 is TGTGCCATCAGTGCAAGAGGGTCCGGCTATGGCTACACCTTC.

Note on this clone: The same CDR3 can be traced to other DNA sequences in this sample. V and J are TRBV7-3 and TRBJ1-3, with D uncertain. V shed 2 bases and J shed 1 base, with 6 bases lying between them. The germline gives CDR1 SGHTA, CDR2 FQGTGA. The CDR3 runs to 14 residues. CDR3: CASSLGGSGNTIYF. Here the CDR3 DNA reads TGTGCCAGCAGCTTAGGAGGGTCTGGAAACACCATATATTTT.